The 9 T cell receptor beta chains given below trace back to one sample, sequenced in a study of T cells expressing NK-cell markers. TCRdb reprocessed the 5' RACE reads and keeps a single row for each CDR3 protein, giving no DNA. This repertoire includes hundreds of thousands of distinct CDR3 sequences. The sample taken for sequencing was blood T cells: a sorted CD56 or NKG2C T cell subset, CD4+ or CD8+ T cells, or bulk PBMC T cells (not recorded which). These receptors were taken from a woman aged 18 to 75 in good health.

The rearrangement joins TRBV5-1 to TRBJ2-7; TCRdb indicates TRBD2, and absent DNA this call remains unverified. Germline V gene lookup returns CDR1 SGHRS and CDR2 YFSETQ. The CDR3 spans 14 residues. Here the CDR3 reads CASSLGGPRDEQYF. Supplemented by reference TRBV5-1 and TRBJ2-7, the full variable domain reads KAGVTQTPRYLIKTRGQQVTLSCSPISGHRSVSWYQQTPGQGLQFLFEYFSETQRNKGNFPGRFSGRQFSNSRSEMNVSTLELGDSALYLCASSLGGPRDEQYFGPGTRLTVT.

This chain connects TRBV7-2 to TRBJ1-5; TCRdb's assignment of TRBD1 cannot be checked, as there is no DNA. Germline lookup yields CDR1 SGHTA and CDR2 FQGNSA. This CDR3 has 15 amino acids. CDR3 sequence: CASSLWGGGNQPQHF.

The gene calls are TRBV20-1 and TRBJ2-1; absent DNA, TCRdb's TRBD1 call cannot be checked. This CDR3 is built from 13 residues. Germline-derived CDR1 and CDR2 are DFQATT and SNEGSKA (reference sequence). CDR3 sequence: CSARRGTGNEQFF.

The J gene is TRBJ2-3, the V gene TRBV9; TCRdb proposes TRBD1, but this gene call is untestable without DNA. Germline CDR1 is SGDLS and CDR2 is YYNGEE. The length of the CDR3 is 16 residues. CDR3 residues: CASSARGRPSTDTQYF.

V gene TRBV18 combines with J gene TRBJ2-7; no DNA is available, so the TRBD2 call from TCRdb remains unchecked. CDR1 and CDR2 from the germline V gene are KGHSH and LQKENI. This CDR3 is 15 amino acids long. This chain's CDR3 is CASSHRSGRIDEQYF.

The CDR3 reads CASSPRTGYYGYTF. J is TRBJ1-2 and V is TRBV11-2; the D gene TCRdb calls, TRBD1, cannot be checked with no DNA. This CDR3 region has 14 residues. Germline values: CDR1 SGHAT, CDR2 FQNNGV.

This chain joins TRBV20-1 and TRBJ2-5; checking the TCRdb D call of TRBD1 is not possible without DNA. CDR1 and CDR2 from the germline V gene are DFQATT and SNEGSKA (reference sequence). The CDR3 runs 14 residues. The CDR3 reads CSARAATAKETQYF.

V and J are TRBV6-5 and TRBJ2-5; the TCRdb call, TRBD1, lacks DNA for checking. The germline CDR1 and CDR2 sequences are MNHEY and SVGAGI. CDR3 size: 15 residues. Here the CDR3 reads CASSYSGGPWQTQYF.

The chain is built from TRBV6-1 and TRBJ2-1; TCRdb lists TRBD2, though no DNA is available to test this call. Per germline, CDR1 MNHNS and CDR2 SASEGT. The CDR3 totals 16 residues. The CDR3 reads CASTKTGLATSSEQFF.